These 18 T cell receptor beta chains came from one sample sequenced in a study of T cells in Graves' hyperthyroidism and ophthalmopathy. Amplification of TCR beta CDR3 regions used RNA as the template. RT-PCR in the first round (using the HTBI primer set) targeted the TCR CDR3. TCRdb re-derived calls from the multiplex PCR reads in MiXCR, one entry per CDR3 protein. The data contain roughly 500,000 distinct CDR3 sequences, under 60% of them singletons. The specimen sequenced was peripheral blood or thyroid tissue (not recorded which). Receptors originate from an adult woman with Graves' disease, either hyperthyroidism or ophthalmopathy (not recorded which).

The rearrangement uses TRBV5-4 and TRBJ1-4; no definite D call. This CDR3 region has 12 residues. Germline assignment: CDR1 SGHNT and CDR2 YYREEE (reference sequence). V was pared by 7 bases and J by 0 bases, with 4 bases between. The CDR3 DNA follows: TGTGCCAGCGGAGCAACTAATGAAAAACTGTTTTTT. As protein: CASGATNEKLFF.

Ten or more counts support this clonotype. J is TRBJ1-2 and V is TRBV6-5, with TRBD1 matching over 9 bases. The CDR3 is 16 residues long. Germline CDR1 reads MNHEY; CDR2 reads SVGAGI. Unmatched junction bases numbered 9, after V lost 5 bases and J lost 2 bases. The CDR3 loop reads CASSLGTGGWNYGYTF. The CDR3 nucleotides are TGTGCCAGCAGTCTCGGTACAGGGGGCTGGAACTATGGCTACACCTTC.

For this clonotype: This clone may be a read error of a much larger clone one base away. V and J are TRBV4-1 and TRBJ2-7; weak D call: TRBD1 (6 bases). Germline-derived CDR1 and CDR2 are MGHRA and YSYEKL. The length of the CDR3 is 17 residues. The CDR3 DNA reads TGCGCCAGCAGCCAAGACCCCCAGGGGACCCGCTGGGCCGAGCGGTACTTC. Its protein is CASSQDPQGTRWAERYF.

The sample holds many counts of this clonotype. The rearrangement links TRBV12-3 or TRBV12-4 to TRBJ1-4; no firm D call. CDR3 length equals 13 residues. V shed 5 bases and J shed 6 bases, with 10 bases lying between them. The CDR3: CASSIYRDEKLFF. DNA for the CDR3: TGTGCCAGCAGTATTTACCGGGATGAAAAACTGTTTTTT.

On this clonotype: A read error may produce the germline difference seen at one junction end. V gene TRBV19 combines with J gene TRBJ1-5, with D tentatively TRBD1 (5 bases). Germline CDR1 is LNHDA and CDR2 is SQIVND (reference sequence). The CDR3 runs 15 residues. DNA of the CDR3: TGTGCCAGCAATCCGGGACTCTCGAGCAATCGGCCCCAGCATTTT. Translating gives CASNPGLSSNRPQHF. The full variable domain, with the rest looked up from reference TRBV19 and TRBJ1-5, is DGGITQSPKYLFRKEGQNVTLSCEQNLNHDAMYWYRQDPGQGLRLIYYSQIVNDFQKGDIAEGYSVSREKKESFPLTVTSAQKNPTAFYLCASNPGLSSNRPQHFGDGTRLSIL.

V is TRBV7-2 and J is TRBJ1-2; unclear D gene. This CDR3 is built from 15 residues. Germline V gives CDR1 SGHTA, CDR2 FQGNSA. The germline V and J ends were trimmed by 5 bases and 7 bases, with 20 bases remaining between them. The CDR3 DNA is TGTGCCAGCAGCCTTCGACCAAAAGGAAGTTCTGGCTACACCTTC. As protein: CASSLRPKGSSGYTF.

By proportion, this clonotype is medium-sized. V is TRBV7-8 and J is TRBJ1-3; 9 bases are shared with TRBD1. Losses at the gene ends were 3 bases for V and 3 bases for J; bases not matched to a gene: 9. The CDR3 is made up of 17 amino acids. Looked up from germline, CDR1 is SGHVS and CDR2 is FQNEAQ. The CDR3 spells CASSLSGTGILGNTIYF. The CDR3 nucleotides are TGTGCCAGCAGCTTGTCCGGGACAGGGATCCTTGGAAACACCATATATTTT.

Concerning this clonotype itself: A clone one base away is much larger, so this may be a read error. The chain couples TRBV9 to TRBJ2-2; D may be TRBD2 (6 bases). V gave up 1 base and J gave up 2 bases, with 12 bases separating them. The V gene's germline CDR1 is SGDLS and CDR2 YYNGEE. CDR3 size: 16 residues. This CDR3 is CASSVSLAPNTGELFF. The CDR3 bases are TGTGCCAGCAGCGTAAGCCTAGCGCCCAACACCGGGGAGCTGTTTTTT.

The chain carries TRBV2 and TRBJ2-1, with 7 nucleotides matching TRBD2. From germline, CDR1 is SNHLY and CDR2 FYNNEI. The CDR3 length is 15 residues. Trimming removed 7 bases from V and 0 bases from J; junction bases left unmatched: 6. The CDR3 sequence is CASKEGGSSYNEQFF. The CDR3 nucleotides are TGTGCCAGCAAGGAAGGCGGGAGCTCCTACAATGAGCAGTTCTTC.

About this clonotype itself: The germline gene is not matched at one end of the junction; a read error may be the cause. This rearrangement joins TRBV7-2 to TRBJ2-7; D gene unclear. The CDR3 is made up of 13 amino acids. Germline V gives CDR1 SGHTA, CDR2 FQGNSA. As DNA, the CDR3 is TGTGCCAGCAGCTTACGGTGGTTGGACGAGCAATACTTC. The encoded protein is CASSLRWLDEQYF.

A few counts support this clonotype. This may be a read error, as it is one base from a much larger clone. The V call is TRBV7-2, the J call TRBJ2-7, with D unresolved. CDR1 SGHTA and CDR2 FQGNSA come from the germline V gene. The CDR3 sequence is 15 residues long. V was cut by 6 bases and J by 3 bases, with 18 bases left in between. In nucleotides, the CDR3 is TGTACCAGCAGTTACGGCGGTAGTTATAACTACGAGCAGTACTTC. It specifies CTSSYGGSYNYEQYF.

This sequence joins TRBV29-1 and TRBJ2-2; the D gene is possibly TRBD2 (5 bases). The germline V gene encodes CDR1 SQVTM and CDR2 ANQGSEA. The CDR3 is 13 residues long. The V and J ends lost 4 bases and 7 bases respectively, with 13 bases between them. The CDR3 region has the DNA TGCAGCGTTGTCGGGGATATGATCGGGGAGCTGTTTTTT. Translating it yields CSVVGDMIGELFF.

This clonotype was detected a few times. V usage is TRBV29-1 and J usage is TRBJ2-7; 9 bases fit TRBD2. The CDR3 loop spans 12 amino acids. Germline V gene data show CDR1 as SQVTM and CDR2 as ANQGSEA. Trimming removed 6 bases from V and 6 bases from J; junction bases left unmatched: 6. In nucleotides, the CDR3 is TGCAGCGTGGCTGGAGCGGGAGGCGAGCAGTACTTC. Amino acid sequence: CSVAGAGGEQYF.

This clonotype was detected only a few times. The chain is built from TRBV4-2 and TRBJ1-2; TRBD1 matches 7 bases. The CDR3 sequence is 16 residues long. J was trimmed by 0 bases and V by 2 bases; bases with no gene match: 6. CDR1 is LGHNA, CDR2 YNFKEQ, per germline. The CDR3 DNA follows: TGTGCCAGCAGCCAATTATCCGGGACAGCTAACTATGGCTACACCTTC. Translating gives CASSQLSGTANYGYTF.

This clonotype was seen ten or more times. The chain links TRBV5-1 to TRBJ2-6; TRBD2 matches at 7 bases. This CDR3 comprises 16 residues. V lost 0 bases and J lost 0; bases outside the gene matches: 0. The germline CDR1 and CDR2 sequences are SGHRS and YFSETQ. The CDR3 region is CASSLGGSSGANVLTF. As DNA, the CDR3 is TGCGCCAGCAGCTTGGGCGGGAGCTCTGGGGCCAACGTCCTGACTTTC.

This clonotype came up a few times. The rearrangement links TRBV28 to TRBJ1-5; TRBD1 aligns across 7 bases. The V gene's germline CDR1 is MDHEN and CDR2 SYDVKM. This CDR3 spans 14 amino acids. V gave up 6 bases and J gave up 4 bases; unmatched junction bases: 6. CDR3 nucleotide sequence: TGTGCCAGCAGCGGACAGGAGGGGAATCAGCCCCAGCATTTT. Protein sequence: CASSGQEGNQPQHF.

This clonotype was counted at least ten times. This chain uses TRBV29-1 with TRBJ2-5; 9 bases are a match to TRBD1. The CDR3 is 12 amino acids. V lost 6 bases and J lost 3; bases outside the gene matches: 2. The V gene's germline CDR1 is SQVTM and CDR2 ANQGSEA. The CDR3 is CSVRTGEETQYF. In DNA, the CDR3 is TGCAGCGTGAGGACAGGGGAAGAGACCCAGTACTTC.

The V call is TRBV18, the J call TRBJ2-7; 12 bases map to TRBD1. The V and J ends lost 5 bases and 5 bases, in that order; junction bases with no gene match: 10. CDR1 is KGHSH, CDR2 LQKENI, per germline. The length of the CDR3 is 16 residues. The CDR3: CASSSIRGQGADEQYF. The CDR3, as DNA: TGTGCCAGCTCATCAATCCGGGGACAGGGGGCCGACGAGCAGTACTTC. Together with reference TRBV18 and TRBJ2-7, the CDR3 gives the full variable domain: NAGVMQNPRHLVRRRGQEARLRCSPMKGHSHVYWYRQLPEEGLKFMVYLQKENIIDESGMPKERFSAEFPKEGPSILRIQQVVRGDSAAYFCASSSIRGQGADEQYFGPGTRLTVT.